Here is one TCR beta chain with its context. Antigen specificity is unknown. CD8+CD57+ cell expansion had been shown by flow cytometry in patients chosen for sequencing. Every patient was diagnosed with severe acquired aplastic anemia. Profiling that covered TCR beta VDJ and CDR3 relied on genomic DNA as its template. MiXCR, run by TCRdb on the reads, gives a single entry per CDR3 protein. The table includes around 250,000 distinct CDR3 sequences, around 82% detected once. Looked up from germline, CDR1 is SGHTA and CDR2 is FQGTGA. This CDR3 comprises 16 residues. V was clipped by 2 bases and J by 14 bases; unmatched bases: 14. These data belong to a study of CD8+CD57+ T cells in acquired aplastic anemia. Study-level background: DNA per sorted CD4+ or CD8+ sample ranged about 0.2 to 30 ug, averaging 3.2 ug.

Study-wide results and limits: Between patients and controls, around 31 CD8+ CDR3 sequences were found in common.

Material: sorted CD4+, CD8+, or CD8+CD57+ T cells (not recorded which) from PBMCs. The clonotype comes from a human donor with aplastic anemia. The chain links TRBV7-3 to TRBJ2-6; TRBD2 matches at 8 bases. CDR3 loop: CASSLASVGREAFLTF. CDR3 DNA sequence: TGTGCCAGCAGCTTAGCCTCCGTCGGGAGGGAAGCCTTCCTGACTTTC. Full variable domain (remainder filled in from reference TRBV7-3 and TRBJ2-6): GAGVSQTPSNKVTEKGKYVELRCDPISGHTALYWYRQSLGQGPEFLIYFQGTGAADDSGLPNDRFFAVRPEGSVSTLKIQRTERGDSAVYLCASSLASVGREAFLTFGAGSRLTVL.